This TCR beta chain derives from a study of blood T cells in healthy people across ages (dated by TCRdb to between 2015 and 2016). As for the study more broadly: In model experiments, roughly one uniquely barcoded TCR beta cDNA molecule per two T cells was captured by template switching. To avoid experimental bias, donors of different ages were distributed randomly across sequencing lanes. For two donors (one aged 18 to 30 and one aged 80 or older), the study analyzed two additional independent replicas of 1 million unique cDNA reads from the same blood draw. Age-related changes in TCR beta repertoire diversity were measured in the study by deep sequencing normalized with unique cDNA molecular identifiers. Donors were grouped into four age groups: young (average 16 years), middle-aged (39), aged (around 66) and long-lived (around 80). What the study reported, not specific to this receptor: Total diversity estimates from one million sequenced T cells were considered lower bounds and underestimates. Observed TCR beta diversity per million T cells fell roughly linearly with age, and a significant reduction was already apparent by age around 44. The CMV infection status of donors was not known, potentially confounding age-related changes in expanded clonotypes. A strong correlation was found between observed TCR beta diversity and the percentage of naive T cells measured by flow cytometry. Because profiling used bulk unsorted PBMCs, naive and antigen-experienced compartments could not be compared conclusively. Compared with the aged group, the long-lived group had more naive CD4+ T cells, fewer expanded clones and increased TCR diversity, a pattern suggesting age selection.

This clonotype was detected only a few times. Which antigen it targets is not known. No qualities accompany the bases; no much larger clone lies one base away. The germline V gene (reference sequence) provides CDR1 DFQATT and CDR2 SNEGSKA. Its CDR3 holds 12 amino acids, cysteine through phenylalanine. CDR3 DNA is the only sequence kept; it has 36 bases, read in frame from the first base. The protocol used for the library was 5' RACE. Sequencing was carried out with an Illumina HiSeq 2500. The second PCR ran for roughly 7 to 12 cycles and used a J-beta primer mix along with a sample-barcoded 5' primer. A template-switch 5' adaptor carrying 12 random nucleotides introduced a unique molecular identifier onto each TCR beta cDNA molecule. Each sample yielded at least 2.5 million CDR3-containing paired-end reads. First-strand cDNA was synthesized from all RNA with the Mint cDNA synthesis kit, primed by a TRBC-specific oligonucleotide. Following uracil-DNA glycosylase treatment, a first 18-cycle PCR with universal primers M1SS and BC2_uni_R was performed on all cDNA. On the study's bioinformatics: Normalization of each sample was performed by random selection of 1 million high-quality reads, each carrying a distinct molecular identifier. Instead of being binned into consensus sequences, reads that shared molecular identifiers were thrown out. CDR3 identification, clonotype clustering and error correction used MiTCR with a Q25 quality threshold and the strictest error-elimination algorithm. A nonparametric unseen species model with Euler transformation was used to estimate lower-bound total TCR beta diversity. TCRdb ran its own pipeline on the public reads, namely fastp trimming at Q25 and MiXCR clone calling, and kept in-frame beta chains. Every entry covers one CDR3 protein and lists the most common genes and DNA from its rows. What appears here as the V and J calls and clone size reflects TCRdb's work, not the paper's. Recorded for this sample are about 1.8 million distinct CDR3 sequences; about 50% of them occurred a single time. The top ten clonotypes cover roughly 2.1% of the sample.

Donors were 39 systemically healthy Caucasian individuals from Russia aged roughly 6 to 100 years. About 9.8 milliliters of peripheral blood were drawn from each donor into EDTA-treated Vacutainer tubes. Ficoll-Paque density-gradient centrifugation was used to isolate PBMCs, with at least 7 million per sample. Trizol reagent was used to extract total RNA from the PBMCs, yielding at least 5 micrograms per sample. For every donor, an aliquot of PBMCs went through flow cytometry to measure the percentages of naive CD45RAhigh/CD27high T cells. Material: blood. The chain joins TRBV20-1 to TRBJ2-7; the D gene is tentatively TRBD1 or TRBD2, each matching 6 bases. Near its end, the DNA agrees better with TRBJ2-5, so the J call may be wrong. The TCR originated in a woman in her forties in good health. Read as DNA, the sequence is TGCAGTGCTAGGACTAGGGGGGAGACCCAGTACTTC. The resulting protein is CSARTRGETQYF.